One sample yielded the 21 T cell receptor beta chains listed below, sequenced in a study of shared clonotypes between healthy human individuals. Repertoires were generated with immunoSEQ multiplex PCR, while TCRdb's copy carries only in-frame clones and drops some. The profile shows some 900,000 clones, less than 85% of them singletons. The sample consisted of memory CD4+ T cells sorted from blood. Subset of the sample: CD45RA-negative fraction. The receptors originated from a man aged 18 to 30 in good health.

The rearrangement uses TRBV6-5 and TRBJ1-1; 10 bases align to TRBD1. From germline, CDR1 is MNHEY and CDR2 SVGAGI. Trimming at V came to 3 bases and at J to 5 bases, leaving 6 bases not matched to a gene. The CDR3 spans 15 residues. The CDR3 reads CASSYTTGGRTEAFF. Here the CDR3 DNA reads TGTGCCAGCAGTTATACGACAGGGGGCCGAACTGAAGCTTTCTTT.

The genes are TRBV27 and TRBJ2-4; TRBD1 agrees at 7 bases. The trim removed 5 bases at V and 5 bases at J, leaving 9 bases unmatched. Germline values: CDR1 MNHEY, CDR2 SMNVEV (reference sequence). This CDR3 spans 15 amino acids. The CDR3 DNA follows: TGTGCCAGCAGTCGCTCCTCCGGGACAGAAAACATTCAGTACTTC. Protein: CASSRSSGTENIQYF.

V is TRBV6-1 and J is TRBJ2-2; D is unresolved. This CDR3 has 14 amino acids. Germline V CDR1 and CDR2: MNHNS, SASEGT. Trimming left V 2 bases short and J 1 base short, with 5 bases between. CDR3 protein: CASSEFKNTGELFF. CDR3 nucleotide sequence: TGTGCCAGCAGTGAATTTAAGAACACCGGGGAGCTGTTTTTT.

The chain is built from TRBV7-9 and TRBJ1-4; a possible D gene is TRBD1 (5 bases). This CDR3 contains 16 residues. CDR1 and CDR2 (germline): SEHNR, FQNEAQ (reference sequence). The V and J ends lost 1 base and 7 bases respectively, with 16 bases between them. The CDR3 coding sequence is TGTGCCAGCAGCTTAGATCTGGGGGAACTGGGTGAAAAACTGTTTTTT. Translated: CASSLDLGELGEKLFF.

This chain joins TRBV9 and TRBJ1-5; D is unclear. Germline V gives CDR1 SGDLS, CDR2 YYNGEE. V lost 3 bases and J lost 9, with 16 bases in between. The CDR3 covers 14 residues. For the CDR3, the DNA is TGTGCCAGCAGCGATAGTCATTCTCGAGGGCCCCAGCATTTT. It is translated as CASSDSHSRGPQHF.

This clone has just one count. The chain couples TRBV7-3 to TRBJ2-5, with D perhaps matching TRBD1 (6 bases). V was clipped by 0 bases and J by 4 bases, with 12 bases between them. The V gene's germline CDR1 is SGHTA and CDR2 FQGTGA. This CDR3 is built from 15 residues. The CDR3 loop reads CASSLTLNRAETQYF. The CDR3 region has the DNA TGTGCCAGCAGCTTAACGCTAAACAGGGCAGAGACCCAGTACTTC.

The genes are TRBV5-1 and TRBJ1-1; TRBD1 is a possible D gene (6 bases). CDR1 is SGHRS, CDR2 YFSETQ, per germline. Trimming shortened V by 4 bases and J by 5 bases, and 18 bases separated the two germline ends. This CDR3 comprises 15 residues. The CDR3 region is CASSNLEGGRTEAFF. The CDR3 DNA is TGCGCCAGCAGCAATCTAGAAGGGGGAAGGACTGAAGCTTTCTTT.

This chain connects TRBV27 to TRBJ1-5, with a weak D call TRBD1 (5 bases). The V gene's germline CDR1 is MNHEY and CDR2 SMNVEV (reference sequence). The length of the CDR3 is 15 residues. V was clipped by 3 bases and J by 6 bases, with 15 bases between them. The CDR3 DNA reads TGTGCCAGCAGTTTGTCAGGGAGCCTGGGTCAGCCCCAGCATTTT. It is translated as CASSLSGSLGQPQHF.

The chain joins TRBV6-5 to TRBJ1-4; a possible D gene is TRBD1 (6 bases). The CDR3 loop spans 15 amino acids. Trimming removed 4 bases at V and 5 bases at J, with 14 bases between. From germline, CDR1 is MNHEY and CDR2 SVGAGI. CDR3 nucleotide sequence: TGTGCCAGCAGTTGGGGGGGCCCCCCGAATGAAAAACTGTTTTTT. Protein product: CASSWGGPPNEKLFF.

V usage is TRBV25-1 and J usage is TRBJ2-1; no definite D call. This CDR3 comprises 14 residues. The germline V gene has CDR1 MGHDK and CDR2 SYGVNS. The germline V and J ends were trimmed by 3 bases and 5 bases, with 11 bases remaining between them. The CDR3 region is CASSDSKPNNEQFF. DNA for the CDR3: TGTGCCAGCAGTGATAGCAAACCGAACAATGAGCAGTTCTTC.

CDR3 sequence: CASSSWVDEQFF. CDR3 DNA sequence: TGTGCCAGCAGTTCATGGGTCGATGAGCAGTTCTTC. The chain combines TRBV28 with TRBJ2-1; unclear D gene. This CDR3 region has 12 residues. V was clipped by 4 bases and J by 8 bases, with 9 bases between them. Germline lookup yields CDR1 MDHEN and CDR2 SYDVKM.

V and J are TRBV30 and TRBJ1-5; weak D call: TRBD1 (6 bases). The germline V and J ends were trimmed by 2 bases and 1 base, with 12 bases remaining between them. This CDR3 contains 15 residues. The germline V gene encodes CDR1 GTSNPN and CDR2 SVGIG (reference sequence). The CDR3 here is CAWSLRGASNQPQHF. The CDR3 DNA is TGTGCCTGGAGTCTTAGGGGGGCGAGCAATCAGCCCCAGCATTTT.

The chain combines TRBV7-2 with TRBJ1-1, with D unclear. The CDR3 spans 14 residues. The V end lost 2 bases, the J end lost 2 bases, and 9 bases lay between the germline ends. Germline CDR1 SGHTA, CDR2 FQGNSA. As DNA, the CDR3 is TGTGCCAGCAGCTTACGGGGAAAAAACACTGAAGCTTTCTTT. This codes for CASSLRGKNTEAFF.

The chain links TRBV5-1 to TRBJ1-1; 7 bases are shared with TRBD1. Germline CDR1 is SGHRS and CDR2 is YFSETQ. Trimming removed 3 bases from V and 2 bases from J; junction bases left unmatched: 4. This CDR3 contains 14 residues. The CDR3 sequence is CASSSEGGNTEAFF. The CDR3 nucleotides are TGCGCCAGCAGCTCCGAAGGGGGCAACACTGAAGCTTTCTTT.

V gene TRBV6-5 combines with J gene TRBJ2-2; D is undetermined. Trimming stripped 0 bases from V and 6 bases from J, with 11 bases between. The CDR3 runs 15 residues. CDR1 is MNHEY and CDR2 is SVGAGI in the germline V gene. As DNA, the CDR3 is TGTGCCAGCAGTTACTCGAACATGAAATCCGGGGAGCTGTTTTTT. It is translated as CASSYSNMKSGELFF.

This clone was seen only once. The V and J genes are TRBV14 and TRBJ2-2, with D unresolved. Germline-derived CDR1 and CDR2 are SGHDN and FVKESK. The CDR3 runs 14 residues. With 5 bases removed from V and 4 bases from J, the gap between germline ends came to 11 bases. Here the CDR3 DNA reads TGTGCCAGCAGCTCAATGTCAACCACCGGGGAGCTGTTTTTT. It is translated as CASSSMSTTGELFF.

For this clone: A much larger clonotype is one base distant, so this may be a read error. The chain recombines TRBV2 with TRBJ1-2; weak D call: TRBD1 (6 bases). Between the trimmed V and J ends, which lost 5 bases and 5 bases, there was a span of 12 bases. This CDR3 comprises 13 residues. Germline V gives CDR1 SNHLY, CDR2 FYNNEI. CDR3 sequence (DNA): TGTGCCAGCAGTCCACAGGGAGAATATGGCTACACCTTC. Translated: CASSPQGEYGYTF.

Points on this clone: Other DNA sequences in the sample encode the same CDR3. This chain links TRBV19 with TRBJ1-2, with TRBD1 as a possible D gene (5 bases). The CDR3 runs 13 residues. Trimming left V 6 bases short and J 2 bases short, with 10 bases between. CDR1 LNHDA and CDR2 SQIVND come from the germline V gene (reference sequence). The CDR3 spells CASSRDGNYGYTF. CDR3 bases: TGTGCCAGTAGCCGGGACGGAAACTATGGCTACACCTTC.

The chain is built from TRBV6-1 and TRBJ2-7; D is possibly TRBD1 or TRBD2 (7 bases each). This CDR3 has 16 residues. Germline V lookup: CDR1 MNHNS, CDR2 SASEGT. The V end was cut by 2 bases, the J end by 2 bases, with 16 bases between. The CDR3 DNA is TGTGCCAGCAGTGAACAGGGGGGACTATGGGCCTACGAGCAGTACTTC. This sequence encodes CASSEQGGLWAYEQYF.

The gene calls are TRBV5-4 and TRBJ2-3, with 10 bases lining up with TRBD1. CDR3 length: 15 residues. V lost 6 bases, J lost 5 bases, and 9 bases stayed unmatched. Germline V gene lookup returns CDR1 SGHNT and CDR2 YYREEE (reference sequence). CDR3 sequence: CASNYPTGGLDTQYF. CDR3 in DNA: TGTGCCAGCAACTATCCGACAGGGGGCTTAGATACGCAGTATTTT. Variable domain in full (rest from reference TRBV5-4 and TRBJ2-3): ETGVTQSPTHLIKTRGQQVTLRCSSQSGHNTVSWYQQALGQGPQFIFQYYREEENGRGNFPPRFSGLQFPNYSSELNVNALELDDSALYLCASNYPTGGLDTQYFGPGTRLTVL.

This clone has just a few counts. The chain uses TRBV27 and TRBJ2-5; the match to TRBD2 covers 12 bases. The germline V gene has CDR1 MNHEY and CDR2 SMNVEV (reference sequence). After removal of 5 bases from V and 4 bases from J, the junction contained 8 bases not matched to a gene. The CDR3 length is 16 residues. The CDR3 here is CASSRTSGKVGETQYF. DNA of the CDR3: TGTGCCAGCAGTCGGACTAGCGGGAAGGTCGGAGAGACCCAGTACTTC.